Listed here is a single T cell receptor beta chain. Per germline, CDR1 KGHSH and CDR2 LQKENI. This CDR3 spans 18 amino acids. Trimming removed 0 bases from V and 1 base from J; junction bases left unmatched: 9. This specimen comes from a study of cytomegalovirus exposure and HLA in healthy donors. With 60 Vbeta and 13 Jbeta primers, the PCR was carried out. Generated by immunoSEQ multiplex PCR, the TCRdb table keeps only in-frame clones and is missing some. The table lists 90,000 to 150,000 clones, 74% of them singletons. The sequence came from a woman aged 50 to 65 in good health and CMV-seropositive. This chain links TRBV18 with TRBJ2-7; 10 bases agree with TRBD1. Material: PBMCs. For the CDR3, the DNA is TGTGCCAGCTCACCACCTTCTTACGGACAGGGGGTATCCTACGAGCAGTACTTC. It translates to CASSPPSYGQGVSYEQYF. The whole variable domain, filled in from reference TRBV18 and TRBJ2-7, reads NAGVMQNPRHLVRRRGQEARLRCSPMKGHSHVYWYRQLPEEGLKFMVYLQKENIIDESGMPKERFSAEFPKEGPSILRIQQVVRGDSAAYFCASSPPSYGQGVSYEQYFGPGTRLTVT.